This TCR beta chain is from a study of vaccination and CD4 T cells after COVID-19. Study overall: The cells in question were stimulated using overlapping spike peptides derived from SARS-CoV-2, HCoV-NL63, HCoV-OC43 and HCoV-229E. Study-wide points: The appearance of a median roughly 89% of reactive clones in convalescent patients occurred only post-vaccination.

Stated treatment: roughly 10-day PBMC culture with coronavirus spike peptide pools or control peptides (ViraFEST assay). ViraFEST used peptide pools to expand antigen-specific T cells and subsequently sequenced their TCRs. PCR positivity was dated March to December 2020, before US Alpha, Beta and Delta variants. The Oncomine TCR Beta short-read assay was applied to DNA of cultured CD4+ T cells. TCRdb independently ran MiXCR on the PCR reads; one entry per CDR3 protein. There are about 17,000 distinct CDR3 sequences in the sample; 35% to 40% occur only once, and approximately 13% lies in the top ten. V dropped 9 bases and J dropped 2 bases, with 23 bases sitting between them. This CDR3 has 17 amino acids. In germline, CDR1 is MDHEN, CDR2 SYDVKM. As regards this clonotype: Its antigen is not identified.

Source material: CD4+ T cells from blood, cultured in vitro. This chain connects TRBV28 to TRBJ1-5; D uncertain. This clonotype was sampled from a human donor who had recovered from COVID-19. CDR3 residues: CASFPHPGRQRNQPQHF. CDR3 nucleotides: TGTGCCAGTTTCCCCCATCCCGGGAGGCAGCGCAATCAGCCCCAGCATTTT.